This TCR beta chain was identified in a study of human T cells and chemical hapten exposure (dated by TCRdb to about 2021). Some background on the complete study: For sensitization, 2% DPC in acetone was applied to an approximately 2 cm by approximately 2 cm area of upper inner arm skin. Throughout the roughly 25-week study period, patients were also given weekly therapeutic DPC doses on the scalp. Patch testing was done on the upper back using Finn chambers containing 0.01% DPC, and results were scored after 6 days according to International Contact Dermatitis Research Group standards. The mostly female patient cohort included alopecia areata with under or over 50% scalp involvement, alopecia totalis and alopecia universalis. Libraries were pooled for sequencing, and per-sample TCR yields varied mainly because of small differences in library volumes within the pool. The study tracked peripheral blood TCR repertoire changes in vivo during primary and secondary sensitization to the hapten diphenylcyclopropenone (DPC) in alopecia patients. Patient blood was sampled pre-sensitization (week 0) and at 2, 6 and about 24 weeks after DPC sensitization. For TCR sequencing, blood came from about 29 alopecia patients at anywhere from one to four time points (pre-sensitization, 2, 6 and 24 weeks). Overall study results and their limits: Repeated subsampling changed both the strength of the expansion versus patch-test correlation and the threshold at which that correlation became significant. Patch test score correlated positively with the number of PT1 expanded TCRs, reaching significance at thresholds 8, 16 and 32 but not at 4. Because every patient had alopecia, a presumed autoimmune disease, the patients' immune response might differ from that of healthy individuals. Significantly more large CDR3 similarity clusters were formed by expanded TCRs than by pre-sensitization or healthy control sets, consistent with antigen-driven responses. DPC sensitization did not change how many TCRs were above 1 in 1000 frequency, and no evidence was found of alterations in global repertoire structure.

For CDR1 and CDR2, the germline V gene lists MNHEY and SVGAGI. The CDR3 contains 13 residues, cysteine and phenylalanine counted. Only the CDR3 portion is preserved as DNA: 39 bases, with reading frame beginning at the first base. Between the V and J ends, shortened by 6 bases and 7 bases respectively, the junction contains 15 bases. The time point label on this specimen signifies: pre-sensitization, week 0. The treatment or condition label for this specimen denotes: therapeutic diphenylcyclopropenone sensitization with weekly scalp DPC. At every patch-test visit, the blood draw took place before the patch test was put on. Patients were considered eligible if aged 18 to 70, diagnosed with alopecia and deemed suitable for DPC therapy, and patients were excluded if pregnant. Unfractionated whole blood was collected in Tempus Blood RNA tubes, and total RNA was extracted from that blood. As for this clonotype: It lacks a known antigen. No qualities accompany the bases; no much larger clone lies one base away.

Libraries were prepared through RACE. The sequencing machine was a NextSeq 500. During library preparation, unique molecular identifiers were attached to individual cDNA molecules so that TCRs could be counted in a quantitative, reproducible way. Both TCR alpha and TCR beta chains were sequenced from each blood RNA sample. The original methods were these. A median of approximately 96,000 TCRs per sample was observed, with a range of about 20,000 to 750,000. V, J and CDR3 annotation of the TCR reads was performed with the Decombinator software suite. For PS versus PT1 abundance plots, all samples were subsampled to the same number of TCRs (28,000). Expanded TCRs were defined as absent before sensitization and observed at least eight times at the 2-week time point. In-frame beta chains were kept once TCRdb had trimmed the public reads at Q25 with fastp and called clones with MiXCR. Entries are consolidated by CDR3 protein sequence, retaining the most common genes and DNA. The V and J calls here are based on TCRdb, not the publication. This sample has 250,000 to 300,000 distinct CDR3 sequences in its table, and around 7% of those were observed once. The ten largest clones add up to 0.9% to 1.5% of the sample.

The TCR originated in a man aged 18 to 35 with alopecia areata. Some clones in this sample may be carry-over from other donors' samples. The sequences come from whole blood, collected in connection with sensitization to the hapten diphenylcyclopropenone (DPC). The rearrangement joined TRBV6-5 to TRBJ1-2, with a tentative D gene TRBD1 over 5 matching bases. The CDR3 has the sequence CASRPARVSGYTF. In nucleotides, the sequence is TGTGCCAGCAGACCTGCCAGGGTCTCTGGCTACACCTTC.